A selection of T cell receptor beta chains follows, all from one sample in a study of cytomegalovirus exposure and HLA in healthy donors. Clones were read by immunoSEQ multiplex PCR, and TCRdb kept only the in-frame ones, dropping some. This sample has more than 110,000 clones, with over 70% found just once. The sequenced material came from PBMCs. All receptors come from a man aged 25-45 years in good health and CMV-seronegative. The CDR3 runs from the conserved cysteine through the conserved F or W. D genes are given only for firm matches. Rows give clone size only sometimes, using once, few, many, or a class for an expanded clone.

J | size | V | D | CDR3 | DNA
TRBJ1-2 | . | TRBV27 | . | CASSLSTGDLGYTF | TGTGCCAGCAGTTTATCGACAGGAGACCTCGGCTACACCTTC
TRBJ1-3 | few | TRBV7-6 | . | CASSLEDTMVSGNTIYF | TGTGCCAGCAGCCTAGAAGACACGATGGTCTCTGGAAACACCATATATTTT
TRBJ1-1 | . | TRBV7-3 | TRBD1 | CASSLVGTAGGTEAFF | TGTGCCAGCAGCTTAGTAGGGACTGCAGGGGGCACTGAAGCTTTCTTT
TRBJ2-1 | . | TRBV6-1 | . | CASSSTGRSEQFF | TGTGCCAGCAGTTCGACTGGGAGGAGTGAGCAGTTCTTC
TRBJ2-1 | few | TRBV4-1 | TRBD2 | CASSPLGLAGQFF | TGCGCCAGCAGCCCACTGGGACTAGCGGGGCAGTTCTTC
TRBJ2-1 | . | TRBV4-2 | TRBD2 | CASSQTSGGAYNEQFF | TGTGCCAGCAGCCAGACTAGCGGGGGGGCATACAATGAGCAGTTCTTC
TRBJ1-5 | . | TRBV5-8 | TRBD1 | CASSLGDRGLHQPQHF | TGTGCCAGCAGCTTGGGGGACAGGGGGCTTCATCAGCCCCAGCATTTT
TRBJ2-1 | . | TRBV11-2 | . | CASSLAGTHYNEQFF | TGTGCCAGCAGCTTAGCAGGGACACACTACAATGAGCAGTTCTTC
TRBJ1-6 | . | TRBV7-9 | . | CASSLVDNSPLHF | TGTGCCAGCAGCTTAGTAGATAATTCACCCCTCCACTTT
TRBJ2-1 | . | TRBV10-2 | . | CASSVGSSHNEQFF | TGCGCCAGCAGTGTAGGGAGTTCCCACAATGAGCAGTTCTTC
TRBJ2-7 | . | TRBV29-1 | . | CSVDGGTNLQYF | TGCAGCGTTGATGGCGGGACGAACTTGCAGTACTTC
TRBJ2-1 | . | TRBV29-1 | . | CSVESTVDNEQFF | TGCAGCGTCGAATCGACAGTAGACAATGAGCAGTTCTTC
TRBJ2-7 | . | TRBV29-1 | TRBD1 | CSVEAGDRAHEQYF | TGCAGCGTTGAAGCGGGGGACAGGGCCCACGAGCAGTACTTC
TRBJ2-7 | . | TRBV5-1 | TRBD2 | CASSSPVGGTLNGEQYF | TGCGCCAGCAGCTCCCCCGTCGGGGGGACTTTAAATGGCGAGCAGTACTTC
TRBJ2-5 | . | TRBV29-1 | . | CSVGPGQETQYF | TGCAGCGTTGGCCCAGGGCAAGAGACCCAGTACTTC